This is a list of T cell receptor beta chains from one sample in a study of identical twins. A single record per CDR3 protein comes from TCRdb applying MiXCR to the 5' RACE reads. The sample contains 250,000 to 350,000 distinct CDR3 sequences, less than 9.5% of which appear only once. This sample was also put to use in a study of yellow fever vaccine responses in identical twins.

The sample comprised CD8+ T cells sorted from blood. The receptor set was obtained from a woman aged 18-35 years in good health. The CDR3 runs from the conserved cysteine through the conserved F or W. The D gene is left open where the match is weak. The size field is filled for only some rows; it gives once, few, many or a size class.

- TRBJ1-1 TRBD1 TRBV7-2 CASSLTGVQNTEAFF TGTGCCAGCAGCTTAACAGGGGTCCAGAACACTGAAGCTTTCTTT
many TRBJ2-1 TRBD1 TRBV7-9 CASSTSRDRFEQFF TGTGCCAGCAGCACGTCCCGGGACAGGTTTGAGCAGTTCTTC
- TRBJ2-7 - TRBV14 CASSQVPLAGSYEQYF TGTGCCAGCAGCCAAGTCCCTCTGGCTGGGTCCTACGAGCAGTACTTC
- TRBJ2-7 - TRBV28 CASSFSRGRHEQYF TGTGCCAGCAGTTTTAGTAGGGGCCGCCACGAGCAGTACTTC
- TRBJ2-7 TRBD2 TRBV4-3 CASSQDSLAGDEQYF TGCGCCAGCAGCCAAGATAGCCTAGCGGGAGACGAGCAGTACTTC
few TRBJ2-7 - TRBV14 CASSRSIWDEQYF TGTGCCAGCAGCCGGTCGATTTGGGACGAGCAGTACTTC
many TRBJ2-2 - TRBV25-1 CASSDAQDSGELFF TGTGCCAGCAGTGATGCCCAGGACAGCGGGGAGCTGTTTTTT
many TRBJ2-1 - TRBV6-1 CATRSASSYNEQFF TGTGCCACCAGAAGCGCGAGCTCCTACAATGAGCAGTTCTTC
many TRBJ1-1 TRBD1 TRBV12-3/TRBV12-4 CASSFDRGTTEAFF TGTGCCAGCAGTTTCGACAGGGGAACCACTGAAGCTTTCTTT
- TRBJ2-1 - TRBV5-6 CASSLDSSNEQFF TGTGCCAGCAGCTTGGACAGCTCCAATGAGCAGTTCTTC
- TRBJ2-1 - TRBV12-3/TRBV12-4 CASSLLGLNNEQFF TGTGCCAGCAGCTTACTGGGGCTGAACAATGAGCAGTTCTTC
few TRBJ2-1 - TRBV14 CASSQGWMVKQFF TGTGCCAGCAGCCAAGGGTGGATGGTTAAGCAGTTCTTC
few TRBJ2-6 - TRBV12-3/TRBV12-4 CASSSNRESGANVLTF TGTGCCAGCAGTTCTAACAGGGAATCTGGGGCCAACGTCCTGACTTTC
few TRBJ2-1 TRBD2 TRBV6-4 CASSMMTSGGYNEQFF TGTGCCAGCAGTATGATGACTAGCGGGGGATACAATGAGCAGTTCTTC
many TRBJ1-1 - TRBV7-8 CASSFYLAGPITEAFF TGTGCCAGCAGCTTTTATCTGGCAGGCCCCATAACTGAAGCTTTCTTT
- TRBJ1-5 TRBD1 TRBV10-3 CAAGQGNSNQPQHF TGTGCCGCCGGACAGGGGAATAGCAATCAGCCCCAGCATTTT
many TRBJ1-1 - TRBV5-1 CASSLAGGGAVRAFF TGCGCCAGCAGCTTGGCTGGAGGGGGGGCGGTCAGAGCTTTCTTT
- TRBJ1-2 - TRBV9 CASSVGAGVYEGYTF TGTGCCAGCAGCGTAGGTGCGGGTGTATACGAGGGCTACACCTTC
many TRBJ2-7 - TRBV5-1 CASSLGQASSYEQYF TGCGCCAGCAGCTTGGGACAGGCGAGCTCCTACGAGCAGTACTTC
many TRBJ2-7 - TRBV29-1 CSVVWEPFSYEQYF TGCAGCGTTGTGTGGGAACCTTTTTCCTACGAGCAGTACTTC
few TRBJ2-7 TRBD1 TRBV4-2 CASSQVTGTGPYEQYF TGTGCCAGCAGCCAAGTAACCGGGACAGGCCCCTACGAGCAGTACTTC
many TRBJ2-7 - TRBV2 CASSDVTDYEQYF TGTGCCAGCAGTGATGTAACTGATTACGAGCAGTACTTC
many TRBJ2-1 TRBD2 TRBV5-6 CASSFGTSVGDEQFF TGTGCCAGCAGCTTTGGAACTAGCGTTGGGGATGAGCAGTTCTTC
many TRBJ2-7 TRBD1 TRBV27 CASSLTGVGEQYF TGTGCCAGCAGTTTGACAGGGGTTGGGGAGCAGTACTTC
few TRBJ2-2 TRBD2 TRBV12-5 CASGSSSLLAGGRAGELFF TGTGCTAGTGGTTCCTCATCTCTACTAGCGGGAGGTCGGGCCGGGGAGCTGTTTTTT
few TRBJ2-2 TRBD2 TRBV9 CASSASGGVNTGELFF TGTGCCAGCAGCGCGTCGGGGGGGGTTAACACCGGGGAGCTGTTTTTT
- TRBJ1-2 - TRBV4-3 CASSQDVALSYGYTF TGCGCCAGCAGCCAAGATGTAGCCCTTAGCTATGGCTACACCTTC
- TRBJ2-7 - TRBV13 CASSLGGMPYEQYF TGTGCCAGCAGCTTAGGCGGGATGCCCTACGAGCAGTACTTC
few TRBJ2-5 - TRBV14 CASSPRDPLLETQYF TGTGCCAGCAGCCCCCGGGACCCGCTCCTAGAGACCCAGTACTTC
few TRBJ1-2 - TRBV13 CARRGARQGPLYGYTF TGTGCCAGGCGCGGGGCGCGCCAGGGGCCACTCTATGGCTACACCTTC
many TRBJ1-4 - TRBV6-5 CASSYAEEGEKLFF TGTGCCAGCAGTTACGCGGAAGAAGGTGAAAAACTGTTTTTT
many TRBJ1-5 - TRBV7-9 CASSLAVQGPNQPQHF TGTGCCAGCAGCTTAGCGGTTCAGGGCCCCAATCAGCCCCAGCATTTT
many TRBJ2-4 - TRBV11-2 CASTSPRAWTRRLAKNIQYF TGTGCCAGCACCTCACCAAGGGCTTGGACGAGGAGGTTAGCCAAAAACATTCAGTACTTC
few TRBJ1-5 - TRBV10-3 CAISAANQPQHF TGTGCCATCAGTGCGGCAAATCAGCCCCAGCATTTT
many TRBJ2-1 - TRBV29-1 CSVPRGGESYNEQFF TGCAGCGTTCCAAGAGGGGGGGAATCCTACAATGAGCAGTTCTTC
few TRBJ2-7 - TRBV6-5 CASSYLPSSVNEQYF TGTGCCAGCAGTTATCTCCCATCGAGTGTCAACGAGCAGTACTTC
many TRBJ2-1 - TRBV4-3 CASSQEWPGLHNEQFF TGCGCCAGCAGCCAAGAATGGCCCGGTCTACACAATGAGCAGTTCTTC
few TRBJ2-1 TRBD1 TRBV29-1 CSASDRDNEQFF TGCAGCGCCTCGGACAGGGACAATGAGCAGTTCTTC